Listed here are 22 T cell receptor beta chains from one sample, sequenced in a study of Ad26.COV2.S vaccination and SARS-CoV-2 variants. Clones were sequenced by immunoSEQ multiplex PCR, and TCRdb holds only the in-frame ones, with some missing. The sample holds roughly 320,000 clones, around 84% seen once. Regarding treatment: some 19 received Ad26.COV2.S at low or high dose, single or two shots; 5 received placebo; per-sample allocation not given. Collection of samples fell on day 63 after the first vaccine or placebo injection. The sample consisted of peripheral blood, taken in a trial of Ad26.COV2.S vaccine versus placebo. The receptors derive from a person between 18 and 60 years old who received the Ad26.COV2.S COVID-19 vaccine or a placebo.

The gene calls are TRBV7-2 and TRBJ2-1; D is unclear. The CDR3 loop spans 15 amino acids. The V gene lost 5 bases and the J gene lost 4 bases, with 15 bases spanning the gap. Germline V CDR1 and CDR2: SGHTA, FQGNSA. The chain's CDR3 is CASSPQDGSYNEQFF. As DNA, the CDR3 is TGTGCCAGCAGCCCTCAGGACGGGTCTTACAATGAGCAGTTCTTC.

The chain is built from TRBV5-1 and TRBJ1-3, with 7 nucleotides matching TRBD1. The CDR3 spans 17 residues. CDR1 SGHRS and CDR2 YFSETQ come from the germline V gene. V gave up 2 bases and J gave up 0 bases; unmatched junction bases: 8. The CDR3 reads CASSFAPGQNSGNTIYF. CDR3 nucleotides: TGCGCCAGCAGCTTTGCTCCGGGACAGAACTCTGGAAACACCATATATTTT.

The rearrangement links TRBV4-1 to TRBJ1-6, with TRBD1 matching 9 bases. CDR1 is MGHRA, CDR2 YSYEKL, per germline. Losses at the gene ends were 3 bases for V and 3 bases for J; bases not matched to a gene: 3. The CDR3 runs 16 residues. CDR3 DNA: TGCGCCAGCAGCCACCGGGACAGGGACTATAATTCACCCCTCCACTTT. Protein product: CASSHRDRDYNSPLHF.

The chain is built from TRBV5-1 and TRBJ2-7; tentatively, D is TRBD1 or TRBD2 (5 bases each). This CDR3 spans 11 amino acids. Germline V gives CDR1 SGHRS, CDR2 YFSETQ. V was shortened by 10 bases and J by 3 bases, with 11 bases between the two germline ends. CDR3 in amino acids: CASEGIYEQYF. The CDR3 DNA reads TGCGCCTCCGAGGGGATCTACGAGCAGTACTTC.

This clone was picked up a small number of times. The chain links TRBV19 to TRBJ2-5, with 7 bases lining up with TRBD2. Trimming removed 0 bases from V and 5 bases from J; junction bases left unmatched: 12. The CDR3 is made up of 17 amino acids. The germline V gene has CDR1 LNHDA and CDR2 SQIVND (reference sequence). CDR3 residues: CASSIDWRRENRETQYF. CDR3 in DNA: TGTGCCAGTAGTATAGACTGGAGGCGGGAGAACCGGGAGACCCAGTACTTC.

This clone came up once. This rearrangement joins TRBV7-9 to TRBJ2-7; 7 bases agree with TRBD1. Trimming took 6 bases from V and 1 from J; bases not matched to a gene: 9. The germline gives CDR1 SEHNR, CDR2 FQNEAQ (reference sequence). CDR3 length: 15 residues. The CDR3 nucleotides read TGTGCCAGCAGAAGTAGGACAGGTAATTCCTACGAGCAGTACTTC. It yields the protein CASRSRTGNSYEQYF.

The chain has TRBV5-1 and TRBJ1-1; weak D call: TRBD1 (5 bases). Germline V gives CDR1 SGHRS, CDR2 YFSETQ. The CDR3 extends over 14 amino acids. Trimming pared 2 bases from V and 1 base from J, leaving 9 bases between. The CDR3 loop is CASSFGGSNTEAFF. The CDR3, as DNA: TGCGCCAGCAGCTTTGGGGGATCGAACACTGAAGCTTTCTTT.

The chain recombines TRBV20-1 with TRBJ1-2, with D perhaps matching TRBD1 (5 bases). V lost 3 bases and J 0 bases, leaving 14 bases between the germline ends. CDR1 is DFQATT and CDR2 is SNEGSKA in the germline V gene (reference sequence). The CDR3 consists of 15 residues. CDR3 loop: CSASVRDRANYGYTF. The CDR3 DNA is TGCAGTGCTAGTGTCCGGGACCGAGCTAACTATGGCTACACCTTC.

The V and J genes are TRBV28 and TRBJ2-4; D ambiguous. The germline V gene encodes CDR1 MDHEN and CDR2 SYDVKM. The CDR3 runs to 14 residues. V lost 3 bases and J lost 0, with 6 bases in between. The CDR3 is CASSFPIAKNIQYF. The CDR3 DNA reads as TGTGCCAGCAGTTTCCCGATAGCCAAAAACATTCAGTACTTC. Drawing the rest from reference TRBV28 and TRBJ2-4, the complete variable domain is DVKVTQSSRYLVKRTGEKVFLECVQDMDHENMFWYRQDPGLGLRLIYFSYDVKMKEKGDIPEGYSVSREKKERFSLILESASTNQTSMYLCASSFPIAKNIQYFGAGTRLSVL.

This chain joins TRBV21-1 and TRBJ1-3; the listed D gene, TRBD1, was not tested against the DNA. TRBV21-1 is a pseudogene. The CDR3 extends over 17 amino acids. The CDR3 region is CASSSTRPHRVGNTIYF. CDR3 nucleotides: TGTGCCAGCAGCAGTACCAGACCGCACAGGGTCGGGAACACCATATATTTT.

The rearrangement links TRBV12-3 or TRBV12-4 to TRBJ1-1, with D uncertain. The germline V and J ends were trimmed by 3 bases and 6 bases, with 8 bases remaining between them. The CDR3 runs to 12 residues. The CDR3 sequence is CASSFGSPEAFF. As DNA, the CDR3 is TGTGCCAGCAGTTTTGGCAGCCCTGAAGCTTTCTTT.

The chain carries TRBV4-2 and TRBJ2-2; the match to TRBD2 covers 9 bases. Losses at the gene ends were 2 bases for V and 7 bases for J; bases not matched to a gene: 5. CDR1 and CDR2 (germline): LGHNA, YNFKEQ. This CDR3 comprises 15 residues. The CDR3 DNA is TGTGCCAGCAGCCAAAGGACTAGCGATATCGGGGAGCTGTTTTTT. Its protein is CASSQRTSDIGELFF.

The table lists this clone with a few counts. This chain joins TRBV9 and TRBJ2-7; 9 bases map to TRBD1. V was clipped by 4 bases and J by 2 bases; unmatched bases: 4. Germline V CDR1 and CDR2: SGDLS, YYNGEE. CDR3 size: 14 residues. The CDR3 loop is CASSIRQGAYEQYF. The CDR3 nucleotides read TGTGCCAGCAGCATACGACAGGGGGCCTACGAGCAGTACTTC.

V is TRBV7-2 and J is TRBJ2-7, with 7 bases fitting TRBD1. V shed 6 bases and J 3 bases; nucleotides not matched to a gene: 11. Germline loops: CDR1 SGHTA, CDR2 FQGNSA. This CDR3 region has 15 residues. The CDR3 loop is CASRLGDSPFYEQYF. CDR3 DNA: TGTGCCAGCAGACTAGGGGACAGCCCTTTCTACGAGCAGTACTTC.

Of note for this clone: Other DNA sequences within the sample encode an identical CDR3. J is TRBJ2-1 and V is TRBV29-1; no clear D gene. The V gene's germline CDR1 is SQVTM and CDR2 ANQGSEA. The CDR3 contains 10 residues. Trimming pared 4 bases from V and 5 bases from J, leaving 3 bases between. The CDR3 DNA follows: TGCAGCGTTGGAAACAATGAGCAGTTCTTC. As protein: CSVGNNEQFF.

This clone has a single count. The chain carries TRBV5-1 and TRBJ2-1; no firm D call. Germline loops: CDR1 SGHRS, CDR2 YFSETQ. The CDR3 is 11 amino acids. Trimming cost V 2 bases and J 5 bases, with 2 bases left between them. The CDR3 loop is CASSLNNEQFF. DNA of the CDR3: TGCGCCAGCAGCTTAAACAATGAGCAGTTCTTC.

This clone appeared a few times. The chain combines TRBV7-6 with TRBJ2-2; 9 bases agree with TRBD2. This CDR3 spans 18 amino acids. With 0 bases clipped from V and 4 bases from J, the junction kept 9 bases outside the gene matches. Germline V gene data show CDR1 as SGHVS and CDR2 as FNYEAQ. The CDR3 loop is CASSLAPPGLASTGELFF. CDR3 DNA: TGTGCCAGCAGCTTAGCACCACCGGGACTAGCCTCCACCGGGGAGCTGTTTTTT.

The V gene is TRBV6-6, the J gene TRBJ2-7; D gene unclear. CDR1 MNHNY and CDR2 SVGAGI come from the germline V gene (reference sequence). The CDR3 has 13 residues. Trimming cost V 0 bases and J 6 bases, with 9 bases left between them. CDR3 amino acids: CASSYSIGPEQYF. The CDR3 coding sequence is TGTGCCAGCAGTTACTCGATAGGTCCCGAGCAGTACTTC.

For the CDR3, the DNA is TGTGCCAACCCGACCCGGAAGCAGTTCTTC. This translates into CANPTRKQFF. V and J are TRBV21-1 and TRBJ2-1. TRBV21-1 is classified as a pseudogene. The CDR3 spans 10 residues.

V and J are TRBV5-1 and TRBJ2-3; 8 bases match TRBD1. Trimming at V came to 4 bases and at J to 4 bases, leaving 5 bases not matched to a gene. Germline-derived CDR1 and CDR2 are SGHRS and YFSETQ. The CDR3 contains 14 residues. CDR3 in amino acids: CASSMGQASDTQYF. CDR3 nucleotide sequence: TGCGCCAGCAGCATGGGACAGGCATCAGATACGCAGTATTTT.

This chain links TRBV7-2 with TRBJ1-1; D gene ambiguous. Trimming took off 1 base at V and 3 bases at J, with 12 bases between the two ends. CDR1 and CDR2 from the germline V gene are SGHTA and FQGNSA. The CDR3 spans 15 residues. The CDR3: CASSLETSSYTEAFF. The CDR3 region has the DNA TGTGCCAGCAGCTTAGAGACGAGTAGCTACACTGAAGCTTTCTTT.

The gene calls are TRBV6-1 and TRBJ2-1; 12 nucleotides agree with TRBD2. This CDR3 is 15 amino acids long. Germline V gene lookup returns CDR1 MNHNS and CDR2 SASEGT. Trimming cost V 3 bases and J 9 bases; bases outside gene matches: 6. CDR3: CASSDTSGGLSEQFF. CDR3 in DNA: TGTGCCAGCAGTGATACTAGCGGGGGGCTCAGTGAGCAGTTCTTC.